What follows are 10 T cell receptor beta chains derived from one specimen sequenced in a study of T cells after yellow fever vaccination (dated by TCRdb to about 2019). Interpreted using the paper, the treatment or condition label stands for: live attenuated yellow fever vaccine strain. The library was generated by 5' RACE. Instrument used: Illumina HiSeq 2500. TCRdb itself trimmed the public reads at Q25 with fastp, ran MiXCR and retained productive beta chains. Each entry is one CDR3 protein sequence, shown with its most common DNA and genes. Counted in this sample were roughly 500,000 distinct CDR3 sequences; 15% to 20% of them appeared once. 13% to 15% of the sample is in the top ten clones. The sequenced sample was PBMCs, obtained 15 days after the yellow fever booster vaccination. The receptor source for this set is a young man who received the YFV17D yellow fever vaccine.

This clonotype was recorded at least ten times. The chain uses TRBV6-2 or TRBV6-3 and TRBJ2-3; 9 bases are shared with TRBD1. CDR3 size: 15 residues. Germline CDR1 reads MNHEY; CDR2 reads SVGEGT. Germline trimming cut 7 bases from V and 2 bases from J; bases unmatched to any gene: 7. This CDR3 reads CASTQQGASTDTQYF. The DNA for the CDR3 is TGTGCCAGCACCCAACAGGGGGCATCCACAGATACGCAGTATTTT.

This clonotype has more than one count but fewer than ten. The rearrangement links TRBV20-1 to TRBJ2-1; 14 bases align to TRBD2. This CDR3 contains 14 residues. Germline lookup yields CDR1 DFQATT and CDR2 SNEGSKA (reference sequence). The J segment lost 8 bases and the V segment lost 1 base, leaving 1 base of the junction unmatched. CDR3 sequence: CSARATSGRDEQFF. In DNA form, the CDR3 reads TGCAGTGCTAGAGCGACTAGCGGGAGGGATGAGCAGTTCTTC.

The chain combines TRBV20-1 with TRBJ1-4; the D gene is possibly TRBD1 (5 bases). Trimming left V 5 bases short and J 7 bases short, with 17 bases between. The V gene's germline CDR1 is DFQATT and CDR2 SNEGSKA (reference sequence). The CDR3 consists of 14 residues. As DNA, the CDR3 is TGCAGTGCTTTTCTCACAGGTCGCTTTGAAAAACTGTTTTTT. This codes for CSAFLTGRFEKLFF.

This clonotype was counted only a few times. This chain uses TRBV5-1 with TRBJ1-1, with D hard to call. The CDR3 runs to 14 residues. Trimming took off 0 bases at V and 5 bases at J, with 11 bases between the two ends. From germline, CDR1 is SGHRS and CDR2 YFSETQ. The CDR3 DNA follows: TGCGCCAGCAGCTTGGACCCCCCGGGAACTGAAGCTTTCTTT. Translating gives CASSLDPPGTEAFF.

This clonotype came up a few times. The chain couples TRBV5-1 to TRBJ2-1, with 8 bases matching TRBD2. V was clipped by 2 bases and J by 5 bases; unmatched bases: 6. The CDR3 extends over 15 amino acids. The germline V gene has CDR1 SGHRS and CDR2 YFSETQ. CDR3 sequence (DNA): TGCGCCAGCAGCTTCCAAGCGGGAGCGAACAATGAGCAGTTCTTC. Its translation: CASSFQAGANNEQFF.

This clonotype came up a few times. This chain connects TRBV5-1 to TRBJ2-6, with D uncertain. Germline V gene lookup returns CDR1 SGHRS and CDR2 YFSETQ. Deletions cut 4 bases from V and 2 bases from J, with 7 bases between. The CDR3 is made up of 14 amino acids. The CDR3 DNA follows: TGCGCCAGCAGCGAGAGAACTGGGGCCAACGTCCTGACTTTC. Translated, it gives CASSERTGANVLTF.

This clonotype was observed a handful of times. The chain uses TRBV7-9 and TRBJ2-5, with 12 bases lining up with TRBD2. Unmatched junction bases numbered 4, after V lost 5 bases and J lost 0 bases. The CDR3 has 16 amino acids. Germline V lookup: CDR1 SEHNR, CDR2 FQNEAQ (reference sequence). The chain's CDR3 is CASSQGLAGYQETQYF. Here the CDR3 DNA reads TGTGCCAGCAGCCAAGGACTAGCGGGATACCAAGAGACCCAGTACTTC.

The chain recombines TRBV20-1 with TRBJ2-3, with D possibly TRBD1 on 6 matching bases. Germline CDR1 DFQATT, CDR2 SNEGSKA (reference sequence). The V gene lost 3 bases and the J gene lost 1 base, with 14 bases spanning the gap. CDR3 size: 15 residues. The CDR3 DNA sequence: TGCAGTGCTAGCTTACAGGGCGGAGGCACAGATACGCAGTATTTT. This gives the protein CSASLQGGGTDTQYF.

This chain joins TRBV7-2 and TRBJ2-3; D unresolved. This CDR3 has 13 amino acids. V shed 2 bases and J shed 6 bases, with 9 bases lying between them. The V gene's germline CDR1 is SGHTA and CDR2 FQGNSA. In nucleotides, the CDR3 is TGTGCCAGCAGCTTAATGGGTGGGGATACGCAGTATTTT. This encodes CASSLMGGDTQYF.

The sample holds one count of this clonotype. The J gene is TRBJ2-3, the V gene TRBV20-1; D ambiguous. CDR3 length equals 14 residues. Germline V gene lookup returns CDR1 DFQATT and CDR2 SNEGSKA (reference sequence). V was pared by 0 bases and J by 0 bases, with 7 bases between. DNA for the CDR3: TGCAGTGCTAGAGATTTAGGAAGCACAGATACGCAGTATTTT. Translated: CSARDLGSTDTQYF.